This T cell receptor beta chain was identified during a study of CD8 T cells in Susac syndrome. When the RNA was reverse transcribed, random hexamers were used with an input of roughly 0.45 to 1 ug. TCRdb re-called the immunoSEQ multiplex PCR reads with MiXCR, one entry per CDR3 protein. The table has 140,000 or so distinct CDR3 sequences, 85% to 95% seen once. TCR beta sequences were obtained from blood CD8+ and CD4+ T cells. The CDR3 contains 13 residues. Losses at the gene ends were 6 bases for V and 4 bases for J; bases not matched to a gene: 6. Germline CDR1 and CDR2: SQVTM and ANQGSEA. The gene calls are TRBV29-1 and TRBJ1-5, with 7 nucleotides matching TRBD1. The sequence derives from a human donor with multiple sclerosis. Sequencing was performed on CD4+ T cells from PBMCs. This chain's CDR3 is CSVQTGRNQPQHF. Written as DNA, the CDR3 is TGCAGCGTACAGACAGGGCGGAATCAGCCCCAGCATTTT. The whole variable domain, filled in from reference TRBV29-1 and TRBJ1-5, reads SAVISQKPSRDICQRGTSLTIQCQVDSQVTMMFWYRQQPGQSLTLIATANQGSEATYESGFVIDKFPISRPNLTFSTLTVSNMSPEDSSIYLCSVQTGRNQPQHFGDGTRLSIL.